This TCR beta chain appears in the sequencing data of a study of blood T cell repertoires in COVID-19. As for the study in general: COVID-19 samples collected from the United States, Italy and Spain covered acute and convalescent phases. PBMCs, B-cell-depleted T cells, or T cells were the source of the cDNA or gDNA that made up the material.

The CDR3 consists of 15 residues. CDR1 SGDLS and CDR2 YYNGEE come from the germline V gene. Trimming removed 0 bases at V and 0 bases at J, with 8 bases between. Source study methods: Amplified reference gene primers provided the basis for estimating nucleated cell counts. The method was immunoSEQ multiplex PCR; TCRdb's version includes in-frame clones alone and lacks a portion of them. Clone size and the V and J calls come from that table; the DNA yielded D and trimming. Among approximately 9,600 clones, 89% were seen once, and the ten largest hold roughly 5.2%. The receptor comes from a human donor in a cohort sampled during active COVID-19. The sample comprised peripheral blood. This chain links TRBV9 with TRBJ2-3; D may be TRBD2 (5 bases). CDR3 nucleotides: TGTGCCAGCAGCGTAGATCAGCGGAGCACAGATACGCAGTATTTT. Translation: CASSVDQRSTDTQYF.